Listed here are 10 T cell receptor beta chains from one sample, sequenced in a study of T-cell memory formation after mild COVID-19. From the 5' RACE reads, TCRdb called clonotypes with MiXCR, one entry per CDR3 protein. The data contain under 600,000 distinct CDR3 sequences, roughly 22% of them seen just once; the ten biggest clones take up approximately 8.4%. Sequencing used PBMCs or a T cell subset sorted from them (not recorded which). The receptors were gathered from an adult woman who had mild COVID-19 (a few samples of this study predate the infection). Cell type and time point are not known.

The sample holds many counts of this clonotype. This sequence joins TRBV12-3 or TRBV12-4 and TRBJ1-2; D is ambiguous. The CDR3 is made up of 12 amino acids. The V gene lost 0 bases and the J gene lost 4 bases, with 3 bases spanning the gap. The CDR3 DNA follows: TGTGCCAGCAGTTTAGCCAGCTATGGCTACACCTTC. Translating it yields CASSLASYGYTF.

This clonotype has only a few counts. This chain joins TRBV7-9 and TRBJ2-7; no clear D. V was trimmed by 2 bases and J by 4 bases, leaving 9 bases between them. Germline V gives CDR1 SEHNR, CDR2 FQNEAQ (reference sequence). The CDR3 contains 13 residues. DNA of the CDR3: TGTGCCAGCAGCTTATCAGAGCCGTACGAGCAGTACTTC. Its translation: CASSLSEPYEQYF.

The gene calls are TRBV3-1 and TRBJ2-7; TRBD2 matches 7 bases. Per germline, CDR1 LGHDT and CDR2 YNNKEL (reference sequence). The junction had 17 bases not matched to a gene; V was cut back by 4 bases and J by 2 bases. The CDR3 loop spans 18 amino acids. The DNA for the CDR3 is TGTGCCAGCAGCCCTGCGTTTGGGTGGCGGGGGAAAACCTACGAGCAGTACTTC. This encodes CASSPAFGWRGKTYEQYF.

This clonotype was observed a few times. The V and J genes are TRBV7-6 and TRBJ2-3; TRBD2 matches 10 bases. V shed 2 bases, J shed 5 bases, and the junction held 13 bases outside the gene matches. This CDR3 is 18 amino acids long. Germline lookup yields CDR1 SGHVS and CDR2 FNYEAQ. Here the CDR3 reads CASSLLGQLAGSVDTQYF. The DNA of the CDR3 is TGTGCCAGCAGCTTATTGGGGCAACTAGCGGGAAGCGTAGATACGCAGTATTTT. The variable domain in full, completed from reference TRBV7-6 and TRBJ2-3, reads GAGVSQSPRYKVTKRGQDVALRCDPISGHVSLYWYRQALGQGPEFLTYFNYEAQQDKSGLPNDRFSAERPEGSISTLTIQRTEQRDSAMYRCASSLLGQLAGSVDTQYFGPGTRLTVL.

V is TRBV7-9 and J is TRBJ1-1, with TRBD1 as a possible D gene (5 bases). Germline V lookup: CDR1 SEHNR, CDR2 FQNEAQ (reference sequence). The CDR3 runs to 13 residues. V was shortened by 8 bases and J by 4 bases, with 14 bases between the two germline ends. CDR3 sequence reads: CASSRRGITEAFF. The CDR3 coding sequence is TGTGCCAGCTCTCGGCGGGGGATCACTGAAGCTTTCTTT.

The chain has TRBV19 and TRBJ1-5; D ambiguous. The germline CDR1 and CDR2 sequences are LNHDA and SQIVND (reference sequence). Trimming removed 0 bases at V and 0 bases at J, with 6 bases between. This CDR3 contains 15 residues. The CDR3 here is CASSIDHSSNQPQHF. The CDR3 DNA is TGTGCCAGTAGTATAGATCACAGTAGCAATCAGCCCCAGCATTTT.

This clonotype appeared many times. The rearrangement links TRBV5-1 to TRBJ2-1; TRBD2 aligns across 13 bases. Per germline, CDR1 SGHRS and CDR2 YFSETQ. J was trimmed by 5 bases and V by 5 bases; bases with no gene match: 4. There are 15 residues in the CDR3. CDR3 bases: TGCGCCAGCAGGGTGACTAGCGGGGGGAACAATGAGCAGTTCTTC. The encoded protein is CASRVTSGGNNEQFF.

This clonotype was seen only a few times. The chain links TRBV24-1 to TRBJ2-7; the D gene is possibly TRBD1 (6 bases). CDR1 and CDR2 (germline): KGHDR, SFDVKD. Deletions cut 4 bases from V and 5 bases from J, with 17 bases between. There are 15 residues in the CDR3. The CDR3 sequence is CATSEHPDRFHEQYF. The CDR3 region has the DNA TGTGCCACCAGTGAGCACCCGGACAGATTCCACGAGCAGTACTTC.

The V call is TRBV7-9, the J call TRBJ1-3; D may be TRBD1 (5 bases). The V and J ends lost 4 bases and 2 bases respectively, with 12 bases between them. The germline CDR1 and CDR2 sequences are SEHNR and FQNEAQ (reference sequence). CDR3 length equals 15 residues. CDR3 DNA: TGTGCCAGCAGCTCGGGACGGATCCCTGGAAACACCATATATTTT. Its protein product is CASSSGRIPGNTIYF.

This clonotype showed up just a few times. V gene TRBV12-3 or TRBV12-4 combines with J gene TRBJ1-1; D unresolved. Trimming pared 5 bases from V and 7 bases from J, leaving 11 bases between. The CDR3 is 12 amino acids. The CDR3 loop is CASSVAAGEAFF. The CDR3, as DNA: TGTGCCAGCAGTGTTGCGGCGGGTGAAGCTTTCTTT.